One sample yielded the 25 T cell receptor beta chains listed below, sequenced in a study of blood T cell repertoires in COVID-19. Assay used: immunoSEQ multiplex PCR; TCRdb lists only in-frame clones, some missing. The sample yields around 620,000 clones, about 90% seen once. The sample consisted of peripheral blood. Receptors originate from a woman between 18 and 29 years old with acute or convalescent COVID-19.

This clone was seen a single time. This rearrangement joins TRBV15 to TRBJ2-7; 7 bases line up with TRBD2. CDR3 length: 15 residues. The ends lost 5 bases at V and 7 bases at J; junction bases unmatched: 14. Germline loops: CDR1 LNHNV, CDR2 YYDKDF (reference sequence). The DNA for the CDR3 is TGTGCCACCAGCGCCCGACTAGCCCTGGGGGGAGAGCAGTACTTC. It codes for CATSARLALGGEQYF.

The rearrangement uses TRBV6-6 and TRBJ1-1; D gene uncertain. The CDR3 consists of 15 residues. Germline assignment: CDR1 MNHNY and CDR2 SVGAGI (reference sequence). Trimming shortened V by 0 bases and J by 3 bases, and 11 bases separated the two germline ends. CDR3 loop: CASSYSPQIYTEAFF. The DNA for the CDR3 is TGTGCCAGCAGTTACTCCCCACAAATTTACACTGAAGCTTTCTTT.

The chain links TRBV5-1 to TRBJ2-7; 7 bases line up with TRBD1. The V and J ends lost 4 bases and 4 bases, in that order; junction bases with no gene match: 8. Germline CDR1 is SGHRS and CDR2 is YFSETQ. This CDR3 has 14 residues. The CDR3: CASSPGTDPYEQYF. The CDR3 coding sequence is TGCGCCAGCAGCCCCGGGACAGACCCATACGAGCAGTACTTC.

The rearrangement uses TRBV7-9 and TRBJ1-3, with 7 positions matching TRBD1. Per the germline V gene, CDR1 is SEHNR and CDR2 is FQNEAQ (reference sequence). The CDR3 extends over 17 amino acids. V lost 2 bases to trimming and J lost 2 bases; unmatched junction nucleotides: 9. The CDR3: CASSLSIATGAGNTIYF. The CDR3 DNA reads as TGTGCCAGCAGCTTAAGTATAGCAACAGGGGCTGGAAACACCATATATTTT.

The J gene is TRBJ1-1, the V gene TRBV12-3 or TRBV12-4, with 9 bases lining up with TRBD1. The CDR3 totals 13 residues. Trimming at V came to 6 bases and at J to 8 bases, leaving 7 bases not matched to a gene. In DNA, the CDR3 is TGTGCCAGCAGCCCCGGGACAGGGAAGGAAGCTTTCTTT. It encodes CASSPGTGKEAFF.

The V and J genes are TRBV13 and TRBJ1-2; TRBD1 might be the D (5 bases). The CDR3 sequence is 14 residues long. Trimming stripped 0 bases from V and 4 bases from J, with 9 bases between. The germline gives CDR1 PRHDT, CDR2 FYEKMQ (reference sequence). In DNA form, the CDR3 reads TGTGCCAGCAGCTTAGGACGGGGGGTCTATGGCTACACCTTC. The encoded protein is CASSLGRGVYGYTF. The full variable domain, with the rest looked up from reference TRBV13 and TRBJ1-2, is AAGVIQSPRHLIKEKRETATLKCYPIPRHDTVYWYQQGPGQDPQFLISFYEKMQSDKGSIPDRFSAQQFSDYHSELNMSSLELGDSALYFCASSLGRGVYGYTFGSGTRLTVV.

The chain joins TRBV4-1 to TRBJ1-6; 7 bases fit TRBD1. CDR1 MGHRA and CDR2 YSYEKL come from the germline V gene. The junction had 7 bases not matched to a gene; V was cut back by 3 bases and J by 2 bases. The CDR3 runs 17 residues. The chain's CDR3 is CASSQETGSAYNSPLHF. CDR3 nucleotides: TGCGCCAGCAGCCAGGAGACAGGGTCCGCCTATAATTCACCCCTCCACTTT.

This chain joins TRBV11-3 and TRBJ2-5, with a possible D match to TRBD2 (5 bases). V lost 5 bases and J 2 bases, leaving 9 bases between the germline ends. CDR1 is SGHNT, CDR2 YENEEA, per germline. There are 13 residues in the CDR3. CDR3 region: CASSRGLQETQYF. CDR3 DNA sequence: TGTGCCAGCAGCCGCGGACTTCAAGAGACCCAGTACTTC.

The gene calls are TRBV11-2 and TRBJ1-6; D gene uncertain. Germline CDR1 reads SGHAT; CDR2 reads FQNNGV. V lost 1 base and J 11 bases, leaving 9 bases between the germline ends. This CDR3 region has 13 residues. CDR3 protein: CASSLGSETPLHF. DNA for the CDR3: TGTGCCAGCAGCTTAGGGTCAGAAACACCCCTCCACTTT.

This clone was seen more than once but under ten times. Other DNA sequences from this sample encode an identical CDR3 as well. This chain connects TRBV7-9 to TRBJ1-1; 8 bases are shared with TRBD1. Germline loops: CDR1 SEHNR, CDR2 FQNEAQ (reference sequence). The V segment lost 5 bases and the J segment 3 bases; nucleotides outside the gene matches: 2. This CDR3 contains 13 residues. Here the CDR3 reads CASSLTGDTEAFF. The CDR3 bases are TGTGCCAGCAGCCTGACAGGGGACACTGAAGCTTTCTTT.

This clone appeared a single time. CDR3 sequence: CASCPRMAVLNGYTF. The CDR3 DNA sequence: TGTGCCAGCTGCCCACGGATGGCGGTCTTGAATGGCTACACCTTC. The J gene is TRBJ1-2, the V gene TRBV6-2 or TRBV6-3; D uncertain. This CDR3 has 15 residues. V was shortened by 8 bases and J by 6 bases, with 22 bases between the two germline ends. CDR1 is MNHEY, CDR2 SVGEGT, per germline.

This chain uses TRBV9 with TRBJ2-3; 15 bases agree with TRBD2. The CDR3 contains 19 residues. Germline loops: CDR1 SGDLS, CDR2 YYNGEE. Losses at the gene ends were 0 bases for V and 0 bases for J; bases not matched to a gene: 5. Here the CDR3 reads CASSVAGLAGGHSTDTQYF. CDR3 in DNA: TGTGCCAGCAGCGTAGCGGGACTAGCGGGGGGCCATAGCACAGATACGCAGTATTTT.

The chain uses TRBV10-3 and TRBJ2-7; 13 bases match TRBD2. The CDR3 has 15 amino acids. Germline CDR1 and CDR2: ENHRY and SYGVKD. The ends lost 4 bases at V and 3 bases at J; junction bases unmatched: 3. In DNA, the CDR3 is TGTGCCATCAGTGTGGGGACTAGCGGGGTCTACGAGCAGTACTTC. Translated: CAISVGTSGVYEQYF.

The V call is TRBV6-5, the J call TRBJ1-4; perhaps TRBD1 as D (6 bases). Germline V gene lookup returns CDR1 MNHEY and CDR2 SVGAGI. V was pared by 4 bases and J by 4 bases, with 10 bases between. CDR3 length equals 14 residues. CDR3 loop: CASSSTGYNEKLFF. The CDR3 bases are TGTGCCAGCAGTTCAACAGGGTATAATGAAAAACTGTTTTTT.

V gene TRBV5-5 combines with J gene TRBJ2-5; D gene uncertain. The CDR3 totals 11 residues. Trimming stripped 0 bases from V and 9 bases from J, with 6 bases between. From germline, CDR1 is SGHKS and CDR2 YYEKEE (reference sequence). CDR3: CASSLDSSQYF. CDR3 coding DNA: TGTGCCAGCAGCTTGGATTCGTCCCAGTACTTC.

The chain combines TRBV9 with TRBJ2-2; D not certain. Germline CDR1 and CDR2: SGDLS and YYNGEE. Between the trimmed V and J ends, which lost 6 bases and 5 bases, there was a span of 14 bases. This CDR3 is built from 14 residues. CDR3: CASKQTAGTGELFF. CDR3 sequence (DNA): TGTGCCAGCAAGCAGACCGCCGGGACCGGGGAGCTGTTTTTT.

The table lists this clone with a count of one. Germline is not matched at one junction end, which may reflect a read error. This rearrangement joins TRBV3-1 (or the pseudogene TRBV3-2) to TRBJ1-5, with D possibly being TRBD1 (6 bases). CDR3 length equals 16 residues. CDR1 is LGHDT, CDR2 YNNKEL, per germline (reference sequence). CDR3 protein: CASSQDANRDNQLQHF. DNA of the CDR3: TGTGCCAGCAGCCAAGATGCGAACAGGGACAATCAGCTCCAGCATTTT.

The chain carries TRBV4-3 and TRBJ1-2; 7 bases are shared with TRBD1. The CDR3 sequence is 13 residues long. Trimming took 4 bases from V and 5 from J; bases not matched to a gene: 4. Germline lookup yields CDR1 LGHNA and CDR2 YSLEER. CDR3 sequence (DNA): TGCGCCAGCAGCCCGTCGGGACAGTATGGCTACACCTTC. This sequence encodes CASSPSGQYGYTF.

This chain uses TRBV24-1 with TRBJ2-3; 7 nucleotides match TRBD2. Germline CDR1 is KGHDR and CDR2 is SFDVKD. Trimming took 7 bases from V and 5 from J; bases not matched to a gene: 2. The CDR3 is 12 residues long. The CDR3 DNA is TGTGCCACCAGCCCGGGGGGAGATACGCAGTATTTT. It specifies CATSPGGDTQYF.

The chain has TRBV6-2 or TRBV6-3 and TRBJ1-1; D unclear. The CDR3 spans 13 residues. Trimming cost V 4 bases and J 8 bases, with 14 bases left between them. CDR1 and CDR2 from the germline V gene are MNHEY and SVGEGT. The chain's CDR3 is CASSSLNSREAFF. The CDR3, as DNA: TGTGCCAGCAGTTCCCTGAACTCCCGCGAAGCTTTCTTT.

In the case of this clone: Other nucleotide sequences from this sample produce the same CDR3. The J gene is TRBJ1-5, the V gene TRBV3-1 (or the pseudogene TRBV3-2); TRBD1 might be the D (6 bases). This CDR3 has 13 amino acids. The V end lost 4 bases, the J end lost 6 bases, and 10 bases lay between the germline ends. Germline CDR1 reads LGHDT; CDR2 reads YNNKEL (reference sequence). The DNA for the CDR3 is TGTGCCAGCAGCCGCCAGGGGTCTCAGCCCCAGCATTTT. It specifies CASSRQGSQPQHF.

The genes are TRBV5-6 and TRBJ2-7; D is possibly TRBD1 (5 bases). The CDR3 has 16 residues. V lost 1 base and J 3 bases, leaving 17 bases between the germline ends. Per the germline V gene, CDR1 is SGHDT and CDR2 is YYEEEE. The CDR3 region has the DNA TGTGCCAGCAGCTTGAGGGAAGGGGTTATAGTCTACGAGCAGTACTTC. As protein: CASSLREGVIVYEQYF.

Note on this clone: One junction end disagrees with the germline gene, perhaps due to a read error. V and J are TRBV18 and TRBJ2-4, with D possibly TRBD2 on 5 matching bases. Germline-derived CDR1 and CDR2 are KGHSH and LQKENI. CDR3 length: 12 residues. CDR3 amino acids: CASSPRGVRQYF. Written as DNA, the CDR3 is TGTGCCAGCTCCCCACGGGGAGTGCGTCAGTACTTC.

V and J are TRBV3-1 (or the pseudogene TRBV3-2) and TRBJ1-6, with D possibly matching TRBD1 (6 bases). Germline-derived CDR1 and CDR2 are LGHDT and YNNKEL (reference sequence). The V end was cut by 10 bases, the J end by 5 bases, with 15 bases between. This CDR3 comprises 14 residues. In DNA form, the CDR3 reads TGTGCCACCCAGACTGGGACAAATAATTCACCCCTCCACTTT. Translating gives CATQTGTNNSPLHF.

This clone was counted a single time. The CDR3 region is CASTRDRVSNQPQHF. The CDR3 nucleotides are TGTGCCAGTACCCGGGACAGGGTAAGCAATCAGCCCCAGCATTTT. The chain is built from TRBV19 and TRBJ1-5; the match to TRBD1 covers 9 bases. Trimming cost V 7 bases and J 1 base; bases outside gene matches: 5. Germline CDR1 is LNHDA and CDR2 is SQIVND (reference sequence). This CDR3 contains 15 residues.